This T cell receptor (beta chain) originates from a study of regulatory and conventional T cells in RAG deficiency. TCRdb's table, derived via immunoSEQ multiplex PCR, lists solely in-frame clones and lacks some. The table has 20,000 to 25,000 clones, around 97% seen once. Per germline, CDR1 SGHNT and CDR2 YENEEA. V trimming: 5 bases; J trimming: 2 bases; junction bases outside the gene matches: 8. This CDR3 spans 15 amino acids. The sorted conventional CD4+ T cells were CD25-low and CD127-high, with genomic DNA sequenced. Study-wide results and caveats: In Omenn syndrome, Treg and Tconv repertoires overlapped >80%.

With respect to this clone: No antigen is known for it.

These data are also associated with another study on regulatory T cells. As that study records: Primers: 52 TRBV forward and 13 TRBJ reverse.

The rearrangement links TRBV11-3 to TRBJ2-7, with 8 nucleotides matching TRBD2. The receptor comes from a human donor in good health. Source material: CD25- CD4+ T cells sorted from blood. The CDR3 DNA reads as TGTGCCAGCAGCCTCCCCGGGGGGGGGCCCTACGAGCAGTACTTC. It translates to CASSLPGGGPYEQYF.